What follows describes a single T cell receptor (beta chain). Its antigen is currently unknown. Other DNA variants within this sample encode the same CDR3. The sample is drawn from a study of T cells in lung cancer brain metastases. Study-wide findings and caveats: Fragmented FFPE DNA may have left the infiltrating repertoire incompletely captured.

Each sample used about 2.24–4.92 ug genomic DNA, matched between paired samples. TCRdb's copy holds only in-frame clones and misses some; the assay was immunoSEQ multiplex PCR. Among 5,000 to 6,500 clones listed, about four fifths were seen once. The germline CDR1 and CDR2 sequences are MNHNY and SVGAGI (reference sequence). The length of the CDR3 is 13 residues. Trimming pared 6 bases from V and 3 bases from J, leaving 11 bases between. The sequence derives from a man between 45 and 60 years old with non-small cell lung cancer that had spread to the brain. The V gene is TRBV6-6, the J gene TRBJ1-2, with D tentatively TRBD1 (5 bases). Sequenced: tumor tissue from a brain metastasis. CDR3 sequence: CASSRQGDYGYTF. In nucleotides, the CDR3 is TGTGCCAGCAGCCGTCAGGGTGACTATGGCTACACCTTC.